This TCR beta chain was obtained from a study of shared clonotypes between healthy human individuals. Study-level results: Estimated richness values were generally larger in naive subsets than in memory subsets.

The sample holds a few counts of this clone. Its specificity is not known. The CDR3 totals 15 residues. In germline, CDR1 is LNHDA, CDR2 SQIVND (reference sequence). V was shortened by 1 base and J by 1 base, with 8 bases between the two germline ends. Sequenced by immunoSEQ multiplex PCR; TCRdb stores in-frame clones only, minus some. The table has around 340,000 clones, around 70% seen once. The sequenced sample consisted of memory CD4+ T cells sorted from blood. Sample subset: CD45RA-negative fraction. The chain combines TRBV19 with TRBJ1-5; D is unclear. The receptor comes from a man under 40 in good health. The CDR3 spells CASSIGGLSNQPQHF. For the CDR3, the DNA is TGTGCCAGTAGTATAGGAGGACTGAGCAATCAGCCCCAGCATTTT.